This T cell receptor (beta chain) was obtained from a study of shared T cell receptors in the human thymus. Worth noting for this clone: The same CDR3 arises from other DNA sequences in this sample as well.

The assay was immunoSEQ multiplex PCR, and TCRdb's table has in-frame clones only and misses some. The sample consists of more than 550,000 clones, over 75% of them appearing once. V shed 4 bases, J shed 1 base, and the junction held 3 bases outside the gene matches. The germline V gene encodes CDR1 SGHDT and CDR2 YYEEEE. The CDR3 has 14 amino acids. The sample was also linked to a second study, of human thymus T cells. This second study says: Thymic tissue was derived from resections collected during corrective heart surgery. Related research has reported that thymic repertoires overlap highly among unrelated individuals.

The sample taken for sequencing was thymocytes. V gene TRBV5-6 combines with J gene TRBJ1-1, with 8 positions matching TRBD1. This sequence was found in a girl in the first two years of life with a congenital heart defect. The chain's CDR3 is CASSAGGPNTEAFF. The CDR3 bases are TGTGCCAGCAGCGCAGGGGGCCCGAACACTGAAGCTTTCTTT.